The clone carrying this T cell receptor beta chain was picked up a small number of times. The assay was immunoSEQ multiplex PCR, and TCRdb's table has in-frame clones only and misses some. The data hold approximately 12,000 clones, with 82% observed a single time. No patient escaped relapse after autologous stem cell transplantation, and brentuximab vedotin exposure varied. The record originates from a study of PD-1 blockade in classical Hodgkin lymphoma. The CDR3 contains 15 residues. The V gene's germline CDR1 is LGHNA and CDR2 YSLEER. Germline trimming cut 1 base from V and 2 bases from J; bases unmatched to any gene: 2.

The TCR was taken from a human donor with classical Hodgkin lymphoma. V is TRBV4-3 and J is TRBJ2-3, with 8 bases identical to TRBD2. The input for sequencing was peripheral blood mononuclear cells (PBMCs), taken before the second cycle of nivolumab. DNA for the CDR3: TGCGCCAGCAGCCAAGGCGGGGGGAACACAGATACGCAGTATTTT. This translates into CASSQGGGNTDTQYF.